The clone carrying this T cell receptor beta chain was picked up one time. Its antigen remains unknown. Method: immunoSEQ multiplex PCR; TCRdb's copy keeps in-frame clones and lacks some. The sample lists 100,000 to 110,000 clones, 87% occurring once. The sample belongs to a study of T cell responses to AZD1222 COVID-19 vaccine. V lost 1 base, J lost 0 bases, and 9 bases stayed unmatched. The length of the CDR3 is 18 residues. Germline values: CDR1 MGHRA, CDR2 YSYEKL. Overall study findings and caveats: Donors skewed white British and female; clonal diversity was possibly underestimated.

The chain is built from TRBV4-1 and TRBJ1-3; 7 bases map to TRBD1. The TCR sequence derives from an adult in good health. The input for sequencing was peripheral blood, taken on day 0 of AZD1222 vaccination. The DNA for the CDR3 is TGCGCCAGCAGCCAAGGGAGACAGGGCTCCCTCTCTGGAAACACCATATATTTT. It yields the protein CASSQGRQGSLSGNTIYF.